This TCR beta chain was observed in a study of T-cell reconstitution after alpha-beta-depleted transplantation in children listed by TCRdb under 2016. Some background on the complete study: T-cell immune reconstitution after TCRalphabeta/CD19-depleted allogeneic hematopoietic cell transplantation in children was quantitatively tracked in the study by means of TCR repertoire profiling.

Cut back by 5 bases and 3 bases, the V and J ends lie 12 bases apart. Via the germline V gene, CDR1 is SGHRS and CDR2 YFSETQ. The CDR3 spans 13 residues, from the cysteine through the phenylalanine. Here the CDR3 DNA is all that survives: 39 bases in frame from base 1. General findings and caveats noted by the study authors: Over the following months the frequencies of hyperexpanded clones went down, and after one year T-cell counts and TCRbeta diversity were mostly credited to newly produced T cells. In some patients, the high TCRbeta diversity seen at day 60 was put down to recipient T cells and intrathymic progenitors that had survived conditioning. The apparently early recovery of alphabetaT-cell counts about two months after transplant reportedly depended on only several hundred rapidly expanded clones that came from non-depleted graft cells.

The protocol used for the library was PCR. The sample was run on an Illumina HiSeq 2500. To normalize quantification of the TCRbeta repertoire, the TCR libraries were built with molecular barcoding that relied on unique molecular identifiers. TCRdb reprocessed the public reads (quality trimming at Q25 with fastp, clone calling with MiXCR) and kept in-frame beta chains. CDR3 protein sequences are deduplicated, and each keeps its most common genes and DNA. This sample is represented by 700,000 or so distinct CDR3 sequences; approximately 14% of them were singletons. Around 0.8% of the sample is in the top ten clones. The treatment or condition label, as the study defines it: allogeneic hematopoietic cell transplantation with graft depleted of TCRalphabeta T cells and CD19 B cells. The transplant recipients were children given TCRalphabeta/CD19-depleted allogeneic hematopoietic cell grafts. This clonotype was detected ten times or more. Its antigen remains unidentified. No much larger clone exists at a distance of one base, and base qualities are not known.

This sequence was found in a girl aged 2-9 years with congenital amegakaryocytic thrombocytopenia, due to receive a stem cell transplant. Recombination connected TRBV5-1 to TRBJ2-7; the D gene assignment is ambiguous. The material was PBMCs, obtained before TCRalphabeta/CD19-depleted stem cell transplant. The CDR3 sequence is CASSPGFGYEQYF. The DNA is TGCGCCAGCAGTCCGGGTTTTGGCTACGAGCAGTACTTC.